Below, 17 T cell receptor beta chains from the same sample are listed, as sequenced in a study of CD8+CD57+ T cells in acquired aplastic anemia. Genomic DNA templated the TCR beta VDJ and CDR3 profiling. TCRdb ran MiXCR on the reads and lists one entry per CDR3 protein. The sample shows about 210,000 distinct CDR3 sequences, around 60% of them seen only once. The sequencing sample was made of sorted CD4+, CD8+, or CD8+CD57+ T cells (not recorded which) from PBMCs. All receptors derive from a human donor in good health.

The chain has TRBV24-1 and TRBJ2-3, with 13 bases identical to TRBD2. The V segment lost 3 bases and the J segment 1 base; nucleotides outside the gene matches: 3. Germline CDR1 is KGHDR and CDR2 is SFDVKD. This CDR3 is built from 17 residues. The CDR3 DNA reads as TGTGCCACCAGTGATGGGGGGACTAGCGGGGGCACAGATACGCAGTATTTT. This sequence encodes CATSDGGTSGGTDTQYF.

This clonotype has ten or more counts. The J gene is TRBJ2-7, the V gene TRBV29-1; weak D call: TRBD2 (7 bases). In germline, CDR1 is SQVTM, CDR2 ANQGSEA. CDR3 length equals 14 residues. V gave up 3 bases and J gave up 2 bases, with 14 bases separating them. CDR3 sequence: CSVEGGDTAYEQYF. CDR3 in DNA: TGCAGCGTTGAGGGAGGGGACACAGCCTACGAGCAGTACTTC.

The sample holds many counts of this clonotype. The rearrangement uses TRBV12-3 or TRBV12-4 and TRBJ1-4, with D perhaps matching TRBD1 (5 bases). CDR3 length equals 15 residues. V was shortened by 6 bases and J by 4 bases, with 15 bases between the two germline ends. As DNA, the CDR3 is TGTGCCAGCAGACCCGGACAAGCTCTTAATGAAAAACTGTTTTTT. This codes for CASRPGQALNEKLFF.

V gene TRBV12-3 or TRBV12-4 combines with J gene TRBJ1-1, with D uncertain. This CDR3 is 13 amino acids long. V lost 5 bases, J lost 1 base, and 8 bases lay in between. The DNA for the CDR3 is TGTGCCAGCAGTAGGCCAGGGAACACTGAAGCTTTCTTT. Encoded protein: CASSRPGNTEAFF.

J is TRBJ2-1 and V is TRBV27; D unclear. There are 13 residues in the CDR3. Trimming took 8 bases from V and 1 from J, leaving 9 bases between them. Looked up from germline, CDR1 is MNHEY and CDR2 is SMNVEV (reference sequence). The CDR3 coding sequence is TGTGCCAGCCGCCCGACTTCCTACAATGAGCAGTTCTTC. It specifies CASRPTSYNEQFF.

This rearrangement joins TRBV7-6 to TRBJ2-5; 14 nucleotides align to TRBD2. CDR1 and CDR2 (germline): SGHVS, FNYEAQ. With 8 bases clipped from V and 5 bases from J, the junction kept 7 bases outside the gene matches. The CDR3 runs to 15 residues. In DNA, the CDR3 is TGTGCCAGCGGGACTAGCGGGAGTGATAGGGAGACCCAGTACTTC. Translation gives CASGTSGSDRETQYF.

The chain carries TRBV20-1 and TRBJ2-7, with 8 bases identical to TRBD1. CDR1 and CDR2 (germline): DFQATT, SNEGSKA (reference sequence). Trimming at V came to 2 bases and at J to 5 bases, leaving 5 bases not matched to a gene. CDR3 length: 13 residues. The CDR3 loop is CSARQGAKNEQYF. Written as DNA, the CDR3 is TGCAGTGCTAGACAGGGGGCGAAAAACGAGCAGTACTTC.

J is TRBJ1-1 and V is TRBV20-1, with 7 bases identical to TRBD1. After removal of 0 bases from V and 0 bases from J, the junction contained 4 bases not matched to a gene. CDR1 DFQATT and CDR2 SNEGSKA come from the germline V gene (reference sequence). The CDR3 sequence is 15 residues long. Here the CDR3 DNA reads TGCAGTGCTAGAGATGGGACAGTGATGAACACTGAAGCTTTCTTT. Its protein product is CSARDGTVMNTEAFF.

This clonotype was observed at least ten times. The chain links TRBV19 to TRBJ2-1; possibly TRBD2 for D (5 bases). Trimming took 5 bases from V and 4 from J, leaving 9 bases between them. This CDR3 has 13 amino acids. Germline-derived CDR1 and CDR2 are LNHDA and SQIVND (reference sequence). In nucleotides, the CDR3 is TGTGCCAGTAGTCCGGACTCTTACAATGAGCAGTTCTTC. Translated, it gives CASSPDSYNEQFF. Full variable domain (rest looked up from reference TRBV19 and TRBJ2-1): DGGITQSPKYLFRKEGQNVTLSCEQNLNHDAMYWYRQDPGQGLRLIYYSQIVNDFQKGDIAEGYSVSREKKESFPLTVTSAQKNPTAFYLCASSPDSYNEQFFGPGTRLTVL.

J is TRBJ1-6 and V is TRBV7-3; D call uncertain. The germline V and J ends were trimmed by 4 bases and 6 bases, with 10 bases remaining between them. Germline-derived CDR1 and CDR2 are SGHTA and FQGTGA. The CDR3 runs 14 residues. CDR3 sequence: CASSSRDPNSPLHF. The DNA for the CDR3 is TGTGCCAGCAGCTCCCGGGATCCTAATTCACCCCTCCACTTT.

This clonotype has at least ten counts. The V and J genes are TRBV5-4 and TRBJ2-1; TRBD2 might be the D (5 bases). The CDR3 extends over 16 amino acids. V dropped 5 bases and J dropped 0 bases, with 15 bases sitting between them. CDR1 and CDR2 (germline): SGHNT, YYREEE (reference sequence). In nucleotides, the CDR3 is TGTGCCAGCAGGGGTGGGGAGCCGAGCTCCTACAATGAGCAGTTCTTC. It specifies CASRGGEPSSYNEQFF.

On this clonotype itself: This clone may be a read error of a much larger clone one base away. DNA of the CDR3: TGTGCCATCAGTGACATAGACACCGGGGAGCTGTTTTTT. It codes for CAISDIDTGELFF. J is TRBJ2-2 and V is TRBV10-3; D remains ambiguous. With 3 bases removed from V and 3 bases from J, the gap between germline ends came to 5 bases. CDR1 and CDR2 from the germline V gene are ENHRY and SYGVKD. The CDR3 loop spans 13 amino acids.

This clonotype was recorded many times. The V gene is TRBV20-1, the J gene TRBJ1-1; D is perhaps TRBD1 (5 bases). The germline gives CDR1 DFQATT, CDR2 SNEGSKA (reference sequence). Trimming cost V 4 bases and J 2 bases, with 11 bases left between them. CDR3 length: 13 amino acids. Here the CDR3 reads CSANGGENTEAFF. CDR3 nucleotide sequence: TGCAGTGCTAATGGAGGGGAAAACACTGAAGCTTTCTTT.

This clonotype was seen a few times. V gene TRBV24-1 combines with J gene TRBJ2-5; D remains ambiguous. Germline assignment: CDR1 KGHDR and CDR2 SFDVKD. The CDR3 consists of 11 residues. V lost 5 bases and J 4 bases, leaving 4 bases between the germline ends. CDR3 protein: CATSAGETQYF. The CDR3 region has the DNA TGTGCCACCAGTGCGGGAGAGACCCAGTACTTC.

This clonotype appeared many times. The CDR3 sequence is CASSGDGEAFF. Written as DNA, the CDR3 is TGTGCCAGCAGTGGGGACGGTGAAGCTTTCTTT. V and J are TRBV12-3 or TRBV12-4 and TRBJ1-1, with TRBD1 as a possible D gene (5 bases). The CDR3 covers 11 residues. V lost 5 bases to trimming and J lost 7 bases, with 8 bases between them.

J is TRBJ1-2 and V is TRBV29-1; D is unclear. The germline V gene has CDR1 SQVTM and CDR2 ANQGSEA. Trimming removed 6 bases at V and 0 bases at J, with 11 bases between. The CDR3 is 13 residues long. The CDR3 protein is CSVWARANYGYTF. Here the CDR3 DNA reads TGCAGCGTGTGGGCTAGGGCTAACTATGGCTACACCTTC.

CDR3 coding DNA: TGTGCTAGTGGTTCCGCAGGGAAGGACGAGCAGTACTTC. This codes for CASGSAGKDEQYF. This chain uses TRBV12-5 with TRBJ2-7; D is perhaps TRBD1 (5 bases). Germline V gene lookup returns CDR1 LGHNT and CDR2 FRNRAP. This CDR3 region has 13 residues. V lost 4 bases to trimming and J lost 5 bases, with 12 bases between them.